This is a list of T cell receptor beta chains from one sample in a study of blood T cell dynamics during melanoma immunotherapy. The data were produced by immunoSEQ multiplex PCR, yet TCRdb's version contains in-frame clones alone and is incomplete. The sample carries about 6,200 clones, over 75% recorded once. The specimen comprised blood, sampled from a patient treated with checkpoint blockade. The receptors derive from a human donor with melanoma. CDR3s include the opening cysteine and the closing phenylalanine or tryptophan. Fields, in order: J gene, V gene, clone size, D gene, CDR3 DNA, CDR3 protein. D genes are given only for firm matches. Only some rows state a clone size, as once, few, many or a class for expanded clones.

j_gene: TRBJ1-2; v_gene: TRBV5-1; abundance: -; d_gene: -; CDR3nt: TGCGCCAGCAGCTTGGAGGGTGGCTACACCTTC; CDR3aa: CASSLEGGYTF
j_gene: TRBJ1-1; v_gene: TRBV5-1; abundance: once; d_gene: -; CDR3nt: TGTGCCAGCAGCTTCCGGGACCTTGAAGCTTTCTTT; CDR3aa: CASSFRDLEAFF
j_gene: TRBJ1-1; v_gene: TRBV18; abundance: once; d_gene: -; CDR3nt: TGTGCCAGCTCACCGCAGGTAACTGAAGCTTTCTTT; CDR3aa: CASSPQVTEAFF
j_gene: TRBJ1-2; v_gene: TRBV6-6; abundance: -; d_gene: TRBD1; CDR3nt: TGTGCCAGCAGCCGGGACAGGGATGGCTACACCTTC; CDR3aa: CASSRDRDGYTF
j_gene: TRBJ2-5; v_gene: TRBV7-2; abundance: -; d_gene: TRBD2; CDR3nt: TGTGCCAGCAGCGCCGGGACTAGCGGGAGGTGGGGCCAAGAGACCCAGTACTTC; CDR3aa: CASSAGTSGRWGQETQYF
j_gene: TRBJ1-1; v_gene: TRBV2; abundance: -; d_gene: -; CDR3nt: TGTGCCAGCAGTGCAGGGCAGATGAACACTGAAGCTTTCTTT; CDR3aa: CASSAGQMNTEAFF
j_gene: TRBJ2-3; v_gene: TRBV2; abundance: -; d_gene: TRBD2; CDR3nt: TGTGCCAGCAGGGCTGTTAGCGGGAGGGCAGATACGCAGTATTTT; CDR3aa: CASRAVSGRADTQYF
j_gene: TRBJ2-1; v_gene: TRBV10-3; abundance: -; d_gene: TRBD2; CDR3nt: TGTGCCATCAGTGGGCCCGCTAGCGGATATTACAATGAGCAGTTCTTC; CDR3aa: CAISGPASGYYNEQFF
j_gene: TRBJ2-7; v_gene: TRBV29-1; abundance: large; d_gene: TRBD1; CDR3nt: TGCAGCGTTGAGGGACAGGAAGCCTACGAGCAGTACTTC; CDR3aa: CSVEGQEAYEQYF
j_gene: TRBJ2-1; v_gene: TRBV5-8; abundance: once; d_gene: -; CDR3nt: TGTGCCAGCAGCGCCGGGACAGATCTGGCGGGAGCTTTCGACAATGAGCAGTTCTTC; CDR3aa: CASSAGTDLAGAFDNEQFF
j_gene: TRBJ1-2; v_gene: TRBV29-1; abundance: -; d_gene: TRBD1; CDR3nt: TGCAGCGTGGCTCCAGGGGGCCCTTCTAACTATGGCTACACCTTC; CDR3aa: CSVAPGGPSNYGYTF
j_gene: TRBJ2-7; v_gene: TRBV11-2; abundance: few; d_gene: TRBD2; CDR3nt: TGTGCCAGCAGCCCCGGGACTAGCGGCTACGAGCAGTACTTC; CDR3aa: CASSPGTSGYEQYF
j_gene: TRBJ1-4; v_gene: TRBV7-9; abundance: -; d_gene: -; CDR3nt: TGTGCCAGCAGCTTAGGGGCCAGGAATAATGAAAAACTGTTTTTT; CDR3aa: CASSLGARNNEKLFF
j_gene: TRBJ1-1; v_gene: TRBV6-6; abundance: few; d_gene: TRBD1; CDR3nt: TGTGCCAGCACTCGCTCCACAGGGGGCACCACTGAAGCTTTCTTT; CDR3aa: CASTRSTGGTTEAFF